The present TCR beta chain was sequenced within a study of vaccination and CD4 T cells after COVID-19. This clonotype was recorded a few times. The antigen is undetermined. The Oncomine TCR Beta short-read assay sequenced DNA from cultured CD4+ T cells. Someone extracted genomic DNA from cultured CD4+ T cells. MiXCR, run by TCRdb on the PCR reads, gives a single entry per CDR3 protein. Of about 17,000 distinct CDR3 sequences detected, 50% to 75% appear once; the ten largest clones hold 11%. The sample's treatment: approximately 9-day PBMC culture with coronavirus spike peptide pools or control peptides (ViraFEST assay). The V gene end was trimmed by 4 bases and the J gene end by 4 bases; junction bases not matched to a gene: 5. The germline CDR1 and CDR2 sequences are SGHTA and FQGTGA. The CDR3 extends over 14 amino acids.

Sequencing was performed on CD4+ T cells from blood, cultured in vitro. The clonotype originates from a human donor who had recovered from COVID-19. The J gene is TRBJ1-1, the V gene TRBV7-3, with 8 bases that match TRBD1. The CDR3, as DNA: TGTGCCAGCAGCTCGCAGGGGGCGTCCACTGAAGCTTTCTTT. It encodes CASSSQGASTEAFF. The full variable domain, in which reference TRBV7-3 and TRBJ1-1 provide the parts outside the CDR3, is GAGVSQTPSNKVTEKGKYVELRCDPISGHTALYWYRQSLGQGPEFLIYFQGTGAADDSGLPNDRFFAVRPEGSVSTLKIQRTERGDSAVYLCASSSQGASTEAFFGQGTRLTVV.